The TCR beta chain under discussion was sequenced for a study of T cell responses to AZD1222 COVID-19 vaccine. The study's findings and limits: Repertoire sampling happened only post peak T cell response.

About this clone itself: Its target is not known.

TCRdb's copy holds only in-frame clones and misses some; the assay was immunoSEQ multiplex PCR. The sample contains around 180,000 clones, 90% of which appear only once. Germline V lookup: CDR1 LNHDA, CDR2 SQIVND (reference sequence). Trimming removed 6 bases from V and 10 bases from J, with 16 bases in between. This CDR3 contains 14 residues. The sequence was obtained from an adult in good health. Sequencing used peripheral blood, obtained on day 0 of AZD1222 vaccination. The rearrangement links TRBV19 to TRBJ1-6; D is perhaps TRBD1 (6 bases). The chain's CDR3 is CASRVTGSASPLHF. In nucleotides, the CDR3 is TGTGCCAGTAGAGTTACAGGGTCGGCGTCACCCCTCCACTTT.